The 25 T cell receptor beta chains below were found in one sample sequenced in a study of regulatory T cells in long-lasting Graves disease. Arm-PCR with iRepertoire HTBI primers amplified the CDR3 regions for these TCR beta libraries. Using its own MiXCR run on the multiplex PCR reads, TCRdb lists one record per CDR3 protein. The sample has around 500,000 distinct CDR3 sequences; roughly 15% are singletons. Documented time point: newly diagnosed GD, antithyroid drugs for less than 3 months. Following extraction of RNA from PBMCs, that RNA was used to make the TCR library. Another study also made use of these data, one on T cells in Graves' hyperthyroidism and ophthalmopathy.

The source was peripheral blood mononuclear cells (PBMCs), collected at new diagnosis, from a patient treated with antithyroid drugs. The receptor source for this set is a woman aged 40-60 years with Graves disease.

This clonotype was seen only a few times. This chain joins TRBV12-3 or TRBV12-4 and TRBJ2-7; D uncertain. The CDR3 covers 13 residues. V lost 3 bases, J lost 3 bases, and 9 bases lay in between. CDR3 bases: TGTGCCAGCAGTTTGTCTGGTGACTACGAGCAGTACTTC. Its protein product is CASSLSGDYEQYF.

The chain recombines TRBV4-1 with TRBJ1-4, with no clear D. V lost 0 bases to trimming and J lost 4 bases, with 15 bases between them. Per germline, CDR1 MGHRA and CDR2 YSYEKL. This CDR3 spans 17 amino acids. CDR3 sequence reads: CASSQESYQSFNEKLFF. CDR3 bases: TGCGCCAGCAGCCAAGAATCCTACCAGAGTTTTAATGAAAAACTGTTTTTT.

This clonotype was seen more than once but under ten times. The gene calls are TRBV20-1 and TRBJ1-2; weak D call: TRBD1 (6 bases). The germline CDR1 and CDR2 sequences are DFQATT and SNEGSKA (reference sequence). V was cut by 4 bases and J by 12 bases, with 15 bases left in between. This CDR3 comprises 11 residues. This CDR3 is CSAKIGGLDTF. In DNA form, the CDR3 reads TGCAGTGCTAAAATCGGGGGGCTCGACACCTTC.

The V gene is TRBV5-5, the J gene TRBJ1-2; weak D call: TRBD1 (5 bases). The CDR3 has 15 amino acids. Trimming pared 4 bases from V and 2 bases from J, leaving 15 bases between. The germline gives CDR1 SGHKS, CDR2 YYEKEE (reference sequence). CDR3 sequence reads: CASSIYRDPNYGYTF. Here the CDR3 DNA reads TGTGCCAGCAGCATATACCGGGACCCGAACTATGGCTACACCTTC.

This clonotype has only a few counts. Because the CDR3 is missing its conserved closing phenylalanine or tryptophan, this is likely a read error. The chain joins TRBV19 to TRBJ1-5; a weak D match, TRBD1 (5 bases). This CDR3 region has 16 residues. Trimming removed 3 bases from V and 0 bases from J, with 12 bases in between. CDR1 is LNHDA, CDR2 SQIVND, per germline (reference sequence). The CDR3 spells CASSISGALSNQPQHL. CDR3 in DNA: TGTGCCAGTAGTATCAGCGGGGCCCTTAGCAATCAGCCCCAGCATTTG.

The rearrangement joins TRBV7-2 to TRBJ2-2; TRBD1 matches at 10 bases. The ends lost 6 bases at V and 5 bases at J; junction bases unmatched: 6. The CDR3 spans 15 residues. Per germline, CDR1 SGHTA and CDR2 FQGNSA. The CDR3 spells CASRRDRGGTGELFF. CDR3 coding DNA: TGTGCCAGCAGAAGGGACAGGGGCGGGACCGGGGAGCTGTTTTTT. Full variable domain (outside the CDR3, taken from reference TRBV7-2 and TRBJ2-2): GAGVSQSPSNKVTEKGKDVELRCDPISGHTALYWYRQSLGQGLEFLIYFQGNSAPDKSGLPSDRFSAERTGGSVSTLTIQRTQQEDSAVYLCASRRDRGGTGELFFGEGSRLTVL.

J is TRBJ2-1 and V is TRBV25-1; no clear D. CDR3 length: 17 residues. Per germline, CDR1 MGHDK and CDR2 SYGVNS. The V end was cut by 2 bases, the J end by 1 base, with 15 bases between. CDR3 DNA: TGTGCCAGCAGTGAAGGGCTTGGCAGATATTCCTACAATGAGCAGTTCTTC. Amino acid sequence: CASSEGLGRYSYNEQFF.

The sample holds many counts of this clonotype. The chain links TRBV2 to TRBJ1-2, with D hard to call. Trimming took off 2 bases at V and 5 bases at J, with 12 bases between the two ends. Germline V lookup: CDR1 SNHLY, CDR2 FYNNEI. The length of the CDR3 is 14 residues. The CDR3 here is CASSEPRAEYGYTF. CDR3 in DNA: TGTGCCAGCAGTGAACCCCGGGCGGAGTATGGCTACACCTTC.

This clonotype was counted between two and nine times. CDR3 sequence (DNA): TGTGCCAGCAGCTCTAGGGGGACTAGCGGGGGGACCTCCACAGATACGCAGTATTTT. This gives the protein CASSSRGTSGGTSTDTQYF. J is TRBJ2-3 and V is TRBV11-3; 15 bases line up with TRBD2. V lost 4 bases to trimming and J lost 2 bases; unmatched junction nucleotides: 10. The CDR3 is 19 residues long. The germline V gene has CDR1 SGHNT and CDR2 YENEEA.

This clonotype was observed at least ten times. The V call is TRBV5-1, the J call TRBJ1-4; 8 bases fit TRBD1. Germline V CDR1 and CDR2: SGHRS, YFSETQ. With 4 bases clipped from V and 10 bases from J, the junction kept 9 bases outside the gene matches. This CDR3 is 14 amino acids long. CDR3 amino acids: CASSEGQASGKLFF. The CDR3, as DNA: TGCGCCAGCAGCGAGGGACAGGCCTCTGGAAAACTGTTTTTT.

V is TRBV13 and J is TRBJ2-1; D is possibly TRBD1 or TRBD2 (6 bases each). Germline CDR1 and CDR2: PRHDT and FYEKMQ (reference sequence). The CDR3 extends over 15 amino acids. The ends were cut back, 5 bases at V and 2 bases at J, with 13 bases in the middle. CDR3 amino acids: CASSPEGGPYNEQFF. The CDR3 region has the DNA TGTGCCAGCAGCCCCGAGGGGGGTCCCTACAATGAGCAGTTCTTC.

This clonotype has a handful of counts. The rearrangement links TRBV3-1 to TRBJ1-2, with 11 bases lining up with TRBD1. The CDR3 loop spans 15 amino acids. With 5 bases clipped from V and 6 bases from J, the junction kept 8 bases outside the gene matches. Germline V gives CDR1 LGHDT, CDR2 YNNKEL (reference sequence). The CDR3 is CASSASPGQGDGYTF. CDR3 nucleotide sequence: TGTGCCAGCAGCGCTAGTCCGGGACAGGGGGATGGCTACACCTTC.

This chain links TRBV10-3 with TRBJ2-1, with D unresolved. The ends were cut back, 0 bases at V and 7 bases at J, with 10 bases in the middle. Germline V CDR1 and CDR2: ENHRY, SYGVKD. The CDR3 runs 14 residues. The CDR3, as DNA: TGTGCCATCAGTGAGTCGATTACAAGAAATGAGCAGTTCTTC. Translation: CAISESITRNEQFF.

The chain couples TRBV5-4 to TRBJ1-5; a weak D match, TRBD1 (6 bases). The CDR3 loop spans 14 amino acids. With 4 bases removed from V and 5 bases from J, the gap between germline ends came to 13 bases. Per germline, CDR1 SGHNT and CDR2 YYREEE (reference sequence). CDR3 bases: TGTGCCAGCAGCGAGGGGGGGACGGATCAGCCCCAGCATTTT. Protein product: CASSEGGTDQPQHF.

This clonotype was detected ten times or more. The chain joins TRBV6-5 to TRBJ2-5; tentative D call: TRBD2 (6 bases). V was trimmed by 2 bases and J by 3 bases, leaving 16 bases between them. Germline-derived CDR1 and CDR2 are MNHEY and SVGAGI. The CDR3 loop spans 16 amino acids. CDR3 sequence reads: CASSYAIRGLKETQYF. The CDR3 DNA sequence: TGTGCCAGCAGTTACGCAATTCGGGGGTTAAAAGAGACCCAGTACTTC.

The gene calls are TRBV20-1 and TRBJ2-2; D gene uncertain. Germline V gene data show CDR1 as DFQATT and CDR2 as SNEGSKA (reference sequence). The CDR3 contains 14 residues. Trimming pared 3 bases from V and 6 bases from J, leaving 14 bases between. The CDR3 protein is CSASDQLRAGELFF. In DNA, the CDR3 is TGCAGTGCTAGCGACCAGCTACGGGCCGGGGAGCTGTTTTTT.

This clonotype has ten or more counts. The genes are TRBV11-2 and TRBJ1-1, with D perhaps matching TRBD1 (5 bases). V was shortened by 0 bases and J by 3 bases, with 11 bases between the two germline ends. CDR3 length equals 15 residues. Germline CDR1 and CDR2: SGHAT and FQNNGV. DNA of the CDR3: TGTGCCAGCAGCTTAGACCCCTTGGGGGACACTGAAGCTTTCTTT. Translated: CASSLDPLGDTEAFF.

V is TRBV15 and J is TRBJ2-3; D not certain. Germline V gene sequence: CDR1 LNHNV, CDR2 YYDKDF (reference sequence). The ends were cut back, 0 bases at V and 2 bases at J, with 3 bases in the middle. The length of the CDR3 is 13 residues. The CDR3 here is CATSRDTTDTQYF. CDR3 sequence (DNA): TGTGCCACCAGCAGAGATACCACAGATACGCAGTATTTT.

This clonotype has at least ten counts. V is TRBV2 and J is TRBJ1-6; weak D call: TRBD1 (6 bases). The germline CDR1 and CDR2 sequences are SNHLY and FYNNEI. The CDR3 is 12 residues long. Deletions cut 7 bases from V and 8 bases from J, with 9 bases between. CDR3 in amino acids: CASTTGYSPLHF. DNA for the CDR3: TGTGCCAGCACGACAGGATATTCACCCCTCCACTTT.

A remark on this clonotype: Relative to the germline gene, one junction end is altered; a read error may explain this. The gene calls are TRBV11-2 and TRBJ2-3; 16 bases align to TRBD2. There are 18 residues in the CDR3. Germline V gene sequence: CDR1 SGHAT, CDR2 FQNNGV. The CDR3 reads CVSSAGLAGGQVGDTQYF. The CDR3 bases are TGTGTCAGCAGCGCGGGACTAGCGGGAGGGCAGGTCGGTGATACGCAGTATTTT.

This clonotype was counted many times. The rearrangement joins TRBV12-3 or TRBV12-4 to TRBJ1-1; 7 bases map to TRBD1. CDR3 length equals 14 residues. V gave up 5 bases and J gave up 5 bases; unmatched junction bases: 8. CDR3 bases: TGTGCCAGCAGTGCGGACAGGCGGGTAACTGAAGCTTTCTTT. Encoded protein: CASSADRRVTEAFF.

The chain is built from TRBV6-5 and TRBJ1-1; D unclear. The CDR3 runs 12 residues. V gave up 3 bases and J gave up 6 bases, with 8 bases separating them. Looked up from germline, CDR1 is MNHEY and CDR2 is SVGAGI. As DNA, the CDR3 is TGTGCCAGCAGTTATCGGCAGTCTGAAGCTTTCTTT. Translated: CASSYRQSEAFF.

This clonotype was counted at least ten times. This chain joins TRBV11-2 and TRBJ2-5; D remains unclear. CDR1 SGHAT and CDR2 FQNNGV come from the germline V gene. The CDR3 contains 13 residues. The germline V and J ends were trimmed by 1 base and 5 bases, with 8 bases remaining between them. CDR3 DNA: TGTGCCAGCAGCTTAGGGGTTCACGAGACCCAGTACTTC. Translation gives CASSLGVHETQYF.

Ten or more counts support this clonotype. The chain joins TRBV27 to TRBJ2-4; D is unclear. The CDR3 loop spans 16 amino acids. Per germline, CDR1 MNHEY and CDR2 SMNVEV (reference sequence). Trimming took off 5 bases at V and 0 bases at J, with 14 bases between the two ends. The CDR3 here is CASSNDLNLAKNIQYF. The CDR3 DNA sequence: TGTGCCAGCAGTAACGACCTCAATCTAGCCAAAAACATTCAGTACTTC.

Many counts were recorded for this clonotype. The chain combines TRBV5-1 with TRBJ2-3, with 8 bases fitting TRBD1. The CDR3 covers 16 residues. Trimming removed 5 bases from V and 2 bases from J; junction bases left unmatched: 10. Per the germline V gene, CDR1 is SGHRS and CDR2 is YFSETQ. This CDR3 reads CASRSRTGPYTDTQYF. CDR3 DNA: TGCGCCAGCAGATCCAGGACAGGGCCCTACACAGATACGCAGTATTTT. The complete variable domain, with remaining parts taken from reference TRBV5-1 and TRBJ2-3, reads KAGVTQTPRYLIKTRGQQVTLSCSPISGHRSVSWYQQTPGQGLQFLFEYFSETQRNKGNFPGRFSGRQFSNSRSEMNVSTLELGDSALYLCASRSRTGPYTDTQYFGPGTRLTVL.